This T cell receptor beta chain was retrieved from a study of shared clonotypes between healthy human individuals. Study-wide points: Generally, naive subsets (rather than memory subsets) showed larger estimated richness.

Every subset had its genomic DNA shared out evenly among several immunoSEQ plates. Profiled with immunoSEQ multiplex PCR; TCRdb holds only in-frame clones, not every one. Of some 2 million clones in the sample, roughly 95% are singletons; the top ten hold 0.13%. Details on this clone: What it binds is unknown.

V lost 6 bases, J lost 5 bases, and 11 bases stayed unmatched. The V gene's germline CDR1 is MNHEY and CDR2 SVGAGI. The CDR3 is 15 amino acids. The rearrangement links TRBV6-5 to TRBJ2-5, with 8 positions matching TRBD2. The sequencing input was naive CD4+ T cells sorted from blood. Subset indicated: CD45RA+ positively selected. This clonotype originated in a man aged 18 to 30 in good health. CDR3 sequence (DNA): TGTGCCAGCAGCCCCGGACTAGCCGTCCGGGAGACCCAGTACTTC. Protein: CASSPGLAVRETQYF.